This T cell receptor beta chain was retrieved from a study of shared T cell receptors in the human thymus. Clones were read by immunoSEQ multiplex PCR, and TCRdb kept only the in-frame ones, dropping some. The sample consists of hundreds of thousands of clones, approximately 89% of them appearing once. On this clone itself: The sample has other DNA sequences that encode this CDR3 too.

This sample was shared with a second study, whose subject was human thymus T cells. That work adds: Serving as donors were healthy Finnish infants, each of whom was having open corrective surgery for congenital heart defects. Surgeons resected thymus tissue during corrective heart surgery. Within thymic and blood repertoires, V and J gene usage appeared to be biased. Related research reported highly overlapping thymic repertoires among unrelated individuals.

The TCR originated in a boy younger than two with a congenital heart defect. The material sequenced was thymocytes.

CDR3: CASSQEGRSGELFF. The CDR3 DNA sequence: TGCGCCAGCAGCCAAGAGGGGAGGAGCGGGGAGCTGTTTTTT. V usage is TRBV4-3 and J usage is TRBJ2-2; D is possibly TRBD2 (6 bases). Trimming took 0 bases from V and 7 from J, leaving 9 bases between them. The germline CDR1 and CDR2 sequences are LGHNA and YSLEER. The CDR3 spans 14 residues.